This note documents a single TCR beta chain sequence. Its matching antigen is unknown. At the DNA level, this CDR3 is encoded by other sequences in the same sample as well. With 1 base clipped from V and 2 bases from J, the junction kept 0 bases outside the gene matches. The CDR3 extends over 15 amino acids. The germline V gene has CDR1 MGHRA and CDR2 YSYEKL. The investigators split CD4+ cells into a CD45RA+ naive subset and a CD45RA-negative memory subset. Using immunoSEQ multiplex PCR, the repertoire was profiled, and TCRdb retains in-frame clones only, with some absent. The repertoire holds 2 million to 2.5 million clones, with about 95% as singletons. The source of the sample is a study of shared clonotypes between healthy human individuals. Broader study findings: It was expected that sequencing depth would affect clonotype sharing among donors.

This clonotype was obtained from a man aged 18 to 30 in good health. Sample: naive CD4+ T cells sorted from blood. As to subset: CD45RA+ positively selected. The V and J genes are TRBV4-1 and TRBJ2-7; 12 bases are a match to TRBD2. Here the CDR3 DNA reads TGCGCCAGCAGCCAAGGACTAGCGGGAGCCTACGAGCAGTACTTC. It is translated as CASSQGLAGAYEQYF.